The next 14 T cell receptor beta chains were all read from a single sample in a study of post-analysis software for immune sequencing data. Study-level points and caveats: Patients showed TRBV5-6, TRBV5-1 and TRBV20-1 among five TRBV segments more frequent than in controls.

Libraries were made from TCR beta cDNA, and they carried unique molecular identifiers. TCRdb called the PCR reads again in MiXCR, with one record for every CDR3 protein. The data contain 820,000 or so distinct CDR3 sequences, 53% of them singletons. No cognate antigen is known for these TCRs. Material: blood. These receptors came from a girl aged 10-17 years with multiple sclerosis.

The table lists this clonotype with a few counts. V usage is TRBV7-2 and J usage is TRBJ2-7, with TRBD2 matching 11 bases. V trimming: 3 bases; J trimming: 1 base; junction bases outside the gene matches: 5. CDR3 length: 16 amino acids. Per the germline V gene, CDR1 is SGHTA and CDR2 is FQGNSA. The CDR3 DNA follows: TGTGCCAGCAGCTTGATAGCGGGAGGGAGATCCTACGAGCAGTACTTC. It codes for CASSLIAGGRSYEQYF.

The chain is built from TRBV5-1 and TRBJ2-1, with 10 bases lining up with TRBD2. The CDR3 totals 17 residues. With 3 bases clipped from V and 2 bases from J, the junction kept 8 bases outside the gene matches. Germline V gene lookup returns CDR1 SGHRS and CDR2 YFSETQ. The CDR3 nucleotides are TGCGCCAGCAGCTCAAACCCGAGCGGGGGGGCCTACAATGAGCAGTTCTTC. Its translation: CASSSNPSGGAYNEQFF.

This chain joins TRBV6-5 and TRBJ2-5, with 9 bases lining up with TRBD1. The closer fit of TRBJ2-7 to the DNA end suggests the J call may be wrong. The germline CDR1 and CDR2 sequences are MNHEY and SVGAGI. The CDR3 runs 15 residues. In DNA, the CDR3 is TGTGCCAGCAGTTACATTCCGGGACAGGGATACGAGCAGTACTTC. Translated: CASSYIPGQGYEQYF.

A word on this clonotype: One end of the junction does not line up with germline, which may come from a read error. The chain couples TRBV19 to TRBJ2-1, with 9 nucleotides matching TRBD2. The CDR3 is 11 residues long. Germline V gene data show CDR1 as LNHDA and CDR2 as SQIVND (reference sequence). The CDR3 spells CARSNSGRPFF. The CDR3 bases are TGTGCCAGGAGTAATAGCGGGAGACCGTTCTTC.

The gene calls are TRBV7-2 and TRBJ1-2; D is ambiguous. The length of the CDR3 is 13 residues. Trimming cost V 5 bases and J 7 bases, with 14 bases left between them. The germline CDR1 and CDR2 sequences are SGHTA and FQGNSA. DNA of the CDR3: TGTGCCAGCAGCAGAAGGTCCGCAATTGGCTACACCTTC. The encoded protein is CASSRRSAIGYTF.

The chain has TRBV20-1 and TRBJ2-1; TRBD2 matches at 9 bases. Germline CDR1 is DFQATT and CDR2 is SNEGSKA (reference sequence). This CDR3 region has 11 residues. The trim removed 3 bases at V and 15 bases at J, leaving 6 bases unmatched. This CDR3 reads CSARGLAGLFF. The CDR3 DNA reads TGCAGTGCTAGGGGCCTAGCGGGACTGTTCTTC.

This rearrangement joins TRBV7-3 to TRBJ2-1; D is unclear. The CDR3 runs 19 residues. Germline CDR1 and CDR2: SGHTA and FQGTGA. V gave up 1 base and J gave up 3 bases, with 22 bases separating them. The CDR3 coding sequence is TGTGCCAGCAGCTTAAGTGACCGAGAGAGTAGGATTGGCTACAATGAGCAGTTCTTC. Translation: CASSLSDRESRIGYNEQFF.

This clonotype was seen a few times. In DNA, the CDR3 is TGTGCCACTTCTGATTACTACGAGCAGTACTTC. Translation: CATSDYYEQYF. The rearrangement links TRBV27 to TRBJ2-7; unclear D gene. Per the germline V gene, CDR1 is MNHEY and CDR2 is SMNVEV (reference sequence). The V and J ends lost 10 bases and 3 bases respectively, with 10 bases between them. The CDR3 totals 11 residues.

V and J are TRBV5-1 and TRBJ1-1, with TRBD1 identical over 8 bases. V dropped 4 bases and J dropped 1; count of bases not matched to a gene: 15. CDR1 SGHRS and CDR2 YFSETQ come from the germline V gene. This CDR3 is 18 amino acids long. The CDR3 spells CASSIVRGTGLPNTEAFF. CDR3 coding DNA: TGCGCCAGCAGCATTGTCCGGGGGACAGGTCTACCGAACACTGAAGCTTTCTTT.

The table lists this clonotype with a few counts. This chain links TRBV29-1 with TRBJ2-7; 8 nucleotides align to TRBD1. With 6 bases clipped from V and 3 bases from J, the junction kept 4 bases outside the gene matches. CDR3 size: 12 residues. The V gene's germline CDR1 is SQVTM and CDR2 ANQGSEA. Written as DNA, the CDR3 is TGCAGCGTAGGACAGGGTAACTACGAGCAGTACTTC. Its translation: CSVGQGNYEQYF.

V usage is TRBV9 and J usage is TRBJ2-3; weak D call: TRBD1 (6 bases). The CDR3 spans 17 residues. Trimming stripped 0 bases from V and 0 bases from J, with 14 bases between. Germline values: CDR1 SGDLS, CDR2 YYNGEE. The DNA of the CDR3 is TGTGCCAGCAGCGTAGATTCGGACAGCTTTAGCACAGATACGCAGTATTTT. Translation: CASSVDSDSFSTDTQYF.

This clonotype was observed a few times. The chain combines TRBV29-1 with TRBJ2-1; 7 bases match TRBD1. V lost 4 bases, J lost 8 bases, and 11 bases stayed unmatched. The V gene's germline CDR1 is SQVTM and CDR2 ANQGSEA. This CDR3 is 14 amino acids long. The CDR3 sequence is CSVALLRQGDEQFF. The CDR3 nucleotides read TGCAGCGTTGCCCTATTGAGACAGGGCGATGAGCAGTTCTTC.

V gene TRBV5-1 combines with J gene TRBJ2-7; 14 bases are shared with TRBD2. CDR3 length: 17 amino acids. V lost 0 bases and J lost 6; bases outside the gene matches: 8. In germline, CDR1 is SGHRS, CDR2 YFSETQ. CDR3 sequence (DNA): TGCGCCAGCAGCTTGGCCATCGGACTAGCGGGGGGCCTCGAGCAGTACTTC. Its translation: CASSLAIGLAGGLEQYF.

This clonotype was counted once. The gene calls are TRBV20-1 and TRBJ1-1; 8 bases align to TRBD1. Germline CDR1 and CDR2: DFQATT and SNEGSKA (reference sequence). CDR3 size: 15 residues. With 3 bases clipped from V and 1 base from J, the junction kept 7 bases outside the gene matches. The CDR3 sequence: CSASDLDRANTEAFF. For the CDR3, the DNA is TGCAGTGCTAGCGACCTGGACAGGGCGAACACTGAAGCTTTCTTT.